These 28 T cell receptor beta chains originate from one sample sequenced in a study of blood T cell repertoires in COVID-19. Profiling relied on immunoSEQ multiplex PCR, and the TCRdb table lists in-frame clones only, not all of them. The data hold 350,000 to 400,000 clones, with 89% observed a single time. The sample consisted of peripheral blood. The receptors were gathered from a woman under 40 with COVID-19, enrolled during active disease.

Written as DNA, the CDR3 is TGTGCCAGCAGTGAACAGGGTGAAAAACTGTTTTTT. It translates to CASSEQGEKLFF. This chain uses TRBV2 with TRBJ1-4; D may be TRBD1 (5 bases). This CDR3 is built from 12 residues. CDR1 SNHLY and CDR2 FYNNEI come from the germline V gene. V was pared by 2 bases and J by 7 bases, with 5 bases between.

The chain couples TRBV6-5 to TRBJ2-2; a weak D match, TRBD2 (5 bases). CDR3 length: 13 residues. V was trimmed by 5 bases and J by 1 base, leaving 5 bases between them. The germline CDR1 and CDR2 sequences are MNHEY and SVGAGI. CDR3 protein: CASSRENTGELFF. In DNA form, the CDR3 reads TGTGCCAGCAGTCGGGAGAACACCGGGGAGCTGTTTTTT.

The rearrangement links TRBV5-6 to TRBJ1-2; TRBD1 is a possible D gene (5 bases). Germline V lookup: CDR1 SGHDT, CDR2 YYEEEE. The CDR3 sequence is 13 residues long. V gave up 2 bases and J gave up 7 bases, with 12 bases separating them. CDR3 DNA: TGTGCCAGCAGCTTCGGCCAGGGAAGTGGCTACACCTTC. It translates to CASSFGQGSGYTF.

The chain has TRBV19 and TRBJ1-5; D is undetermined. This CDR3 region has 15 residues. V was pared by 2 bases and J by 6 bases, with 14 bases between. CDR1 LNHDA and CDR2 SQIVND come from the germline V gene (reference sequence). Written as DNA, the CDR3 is TGTGCCAGTAGTATAAATACCCTCCGGGGTCAGCCCCAGCATTTT. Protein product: CASSINTLRGQPQHF.

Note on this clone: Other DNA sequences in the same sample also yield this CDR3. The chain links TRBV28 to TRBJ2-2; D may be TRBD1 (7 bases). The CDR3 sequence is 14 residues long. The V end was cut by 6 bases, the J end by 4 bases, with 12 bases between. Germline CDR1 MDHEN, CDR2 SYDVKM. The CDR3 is CASSPGGRTGELFF. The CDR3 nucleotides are TGTGCCAGCAGCCCAGGGGGGCGCACCGGGGAGCTGTTTTTT.

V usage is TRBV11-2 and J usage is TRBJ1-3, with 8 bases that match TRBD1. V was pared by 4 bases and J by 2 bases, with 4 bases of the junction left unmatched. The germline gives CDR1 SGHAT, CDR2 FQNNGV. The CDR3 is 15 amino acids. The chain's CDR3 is CASSSIQGAGNTIYF. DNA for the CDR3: TGTGCCAGCAGCTCCATACAGGGGGCTGGAAACACCATATATTTT.

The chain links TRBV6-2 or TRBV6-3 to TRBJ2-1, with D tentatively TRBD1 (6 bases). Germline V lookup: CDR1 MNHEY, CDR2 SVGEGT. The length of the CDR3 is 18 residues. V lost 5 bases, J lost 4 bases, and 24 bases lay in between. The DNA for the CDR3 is TGTGCCAGCAGTCTATTTTCGCCAGGACAGCTACTATACAATGAGCAGTTCTTC. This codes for CASSLFSPGQLLYNEQFF.

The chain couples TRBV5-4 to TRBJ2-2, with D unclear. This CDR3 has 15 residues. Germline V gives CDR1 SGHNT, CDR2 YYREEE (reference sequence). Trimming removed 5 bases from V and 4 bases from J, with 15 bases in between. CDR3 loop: CASRRDPPGTGELFF. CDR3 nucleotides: TGTGCCAGCAGGAGAGACCCTCCGGGCACCGGGGAGCTGTTTTTT.

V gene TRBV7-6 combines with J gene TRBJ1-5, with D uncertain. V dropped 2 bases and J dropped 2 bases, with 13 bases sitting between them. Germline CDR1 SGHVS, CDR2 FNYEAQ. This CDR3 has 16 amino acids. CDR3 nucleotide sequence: TGTGCCAGCAGCTTATTTAGCAGCGGAGGCAATCAGCCCCAGCATTTT. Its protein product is CASSLFSSGGNQPQHF.

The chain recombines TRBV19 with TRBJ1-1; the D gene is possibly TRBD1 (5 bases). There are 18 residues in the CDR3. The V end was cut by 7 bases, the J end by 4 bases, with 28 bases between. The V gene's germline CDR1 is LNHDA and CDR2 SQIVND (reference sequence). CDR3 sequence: CASMVSGGRDWVSTEAFF. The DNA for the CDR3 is TGTGCCAGTATGGTTTCTGGCGGCAGGGATTGGGTGAGCACTGAAGCTTTCTTT.

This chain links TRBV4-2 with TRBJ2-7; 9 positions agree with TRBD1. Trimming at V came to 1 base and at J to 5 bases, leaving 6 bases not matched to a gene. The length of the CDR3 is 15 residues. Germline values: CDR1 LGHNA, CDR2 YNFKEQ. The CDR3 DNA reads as TGTGCCAGCAGCCAAGGGACAGGGGAGAGGAACGAGCAGTACTTC. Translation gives CASSQGTGERNEQYF.

The CDR3 DNA reads as TGTGCCAGCACCCCTTATCCCAAACAGGAGATTGGCTACACCTTC. Protein product: CASTPYPKQEIGYTF. V and J are TRBV28 and TRBJ1-2, with D tentatively TRBD1 (5 bases). V was cut by 7 bases and J by 7 bases, with 22 bases left in between. CDR1 is MDHEN and CDR2 is SYDVKM in the germline V gene. CDR3 size: 15 residues.

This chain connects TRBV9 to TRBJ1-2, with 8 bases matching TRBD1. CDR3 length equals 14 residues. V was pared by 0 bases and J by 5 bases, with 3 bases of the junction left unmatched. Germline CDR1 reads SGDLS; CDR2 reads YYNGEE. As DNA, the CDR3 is TGTGCCAGCAGCGTAGAACACAGGGGGTATGGCTACACCTTC. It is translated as CASSVEHRGYGYTF.

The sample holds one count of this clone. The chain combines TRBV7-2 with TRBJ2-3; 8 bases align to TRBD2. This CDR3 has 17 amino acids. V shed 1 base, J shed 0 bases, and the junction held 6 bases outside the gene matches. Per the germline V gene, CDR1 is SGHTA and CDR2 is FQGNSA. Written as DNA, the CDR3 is TGTGCCAGCAGCTTAGGGTTGTCGGGAGGGAGCACAGATACGCAGTATTTT. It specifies CASSLGLSGGSTDTQYF.

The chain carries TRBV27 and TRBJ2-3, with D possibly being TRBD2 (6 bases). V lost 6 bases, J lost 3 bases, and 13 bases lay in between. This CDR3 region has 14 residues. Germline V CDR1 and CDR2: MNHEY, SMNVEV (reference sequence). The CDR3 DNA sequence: TGTGCCAGCAGACCGGACGGGAGTACAGATACGCAGTATTTT. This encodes CASRPDGSTDTQYF.

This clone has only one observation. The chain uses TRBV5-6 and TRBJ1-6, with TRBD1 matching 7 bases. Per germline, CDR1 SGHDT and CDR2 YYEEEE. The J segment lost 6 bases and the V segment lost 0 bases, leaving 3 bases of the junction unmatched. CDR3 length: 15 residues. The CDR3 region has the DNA TGTGCCAGCAGCTTGGTGGGACAGCCTAATTCACCCCTCCACTTT. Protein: CASSLVGQPNSPLHF.

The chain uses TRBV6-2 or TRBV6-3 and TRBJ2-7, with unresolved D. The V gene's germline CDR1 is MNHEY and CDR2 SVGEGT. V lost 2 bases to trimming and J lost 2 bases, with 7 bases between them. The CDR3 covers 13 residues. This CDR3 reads CASSYGSTYEQYF. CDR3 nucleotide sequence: TGTGCCAGCAGTTACGGCAGTACCTACGAGCAGTACTTC.

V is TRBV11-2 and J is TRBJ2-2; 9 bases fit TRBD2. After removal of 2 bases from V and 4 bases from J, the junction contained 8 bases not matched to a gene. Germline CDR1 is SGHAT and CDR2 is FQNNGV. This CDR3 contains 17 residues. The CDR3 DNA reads TGTGCCAGCAGCTTAAACGCGGGAGGGCCGGGCACCGGGGAGCTGTTTTTT. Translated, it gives CASSLNAGGPGTGELFF.

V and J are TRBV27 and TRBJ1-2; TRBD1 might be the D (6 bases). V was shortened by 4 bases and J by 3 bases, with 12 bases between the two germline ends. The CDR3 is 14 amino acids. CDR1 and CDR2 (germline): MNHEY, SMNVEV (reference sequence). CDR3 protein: CASSWGRKDYGYTF. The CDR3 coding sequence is TGTGCCAGCAGTTGGGGGCGAAAGGACTATGGCTACACCTTC.

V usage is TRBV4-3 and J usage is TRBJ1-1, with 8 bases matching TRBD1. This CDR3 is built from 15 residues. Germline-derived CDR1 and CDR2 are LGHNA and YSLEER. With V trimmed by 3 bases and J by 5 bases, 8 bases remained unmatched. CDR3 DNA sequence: TGCGCCAGCAGCCAGGCAGGGGGCTCTGGGACTGAAGCTTTCTTT. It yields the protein CASSQAGGSGTEAFF.

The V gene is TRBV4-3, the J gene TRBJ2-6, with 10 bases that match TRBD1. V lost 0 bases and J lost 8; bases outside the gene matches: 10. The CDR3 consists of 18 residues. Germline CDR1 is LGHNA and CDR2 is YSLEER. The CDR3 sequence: CASSQEVGQGIGTNVLTF. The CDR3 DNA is TGCGCCAGCAGCCAAGAGGTGGGACAGGGGATCGGAACCAACGTCCTGACTTTC.

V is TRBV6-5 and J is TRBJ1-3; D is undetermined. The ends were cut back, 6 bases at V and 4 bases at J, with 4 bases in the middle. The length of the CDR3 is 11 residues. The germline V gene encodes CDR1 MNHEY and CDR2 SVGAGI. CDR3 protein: CASRRGNTIYF. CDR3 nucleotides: TGTGCCAGCAGGAGAGGAAACACCATATATTTT.

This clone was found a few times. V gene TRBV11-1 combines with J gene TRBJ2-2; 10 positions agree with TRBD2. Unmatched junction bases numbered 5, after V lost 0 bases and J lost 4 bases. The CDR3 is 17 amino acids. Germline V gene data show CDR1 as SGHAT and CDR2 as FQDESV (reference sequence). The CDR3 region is CASSLALTSGSTGELFF. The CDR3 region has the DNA TGTGCCAGCAGCTTAGCGTTGACTAGCGGGTCCACCGGGGAGCTGTTTTTT.

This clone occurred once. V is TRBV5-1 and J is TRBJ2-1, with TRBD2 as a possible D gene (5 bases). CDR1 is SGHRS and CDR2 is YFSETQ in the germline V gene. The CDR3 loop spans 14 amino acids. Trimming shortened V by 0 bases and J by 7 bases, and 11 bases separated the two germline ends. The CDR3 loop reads CASSLGSPGNEQFF. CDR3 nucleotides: TGCGCCAGCAGCTTGGGATCCCCGGGGAATGAGCAGTTCTTC.

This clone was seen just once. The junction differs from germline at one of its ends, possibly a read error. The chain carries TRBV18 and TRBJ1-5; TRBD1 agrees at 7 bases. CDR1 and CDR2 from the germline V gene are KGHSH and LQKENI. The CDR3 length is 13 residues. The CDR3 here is CASSPSRGGGLSF. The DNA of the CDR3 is TGTGCCAGCTCACCCTCGAGAGGGGGCGGCCTTTCTTTT.

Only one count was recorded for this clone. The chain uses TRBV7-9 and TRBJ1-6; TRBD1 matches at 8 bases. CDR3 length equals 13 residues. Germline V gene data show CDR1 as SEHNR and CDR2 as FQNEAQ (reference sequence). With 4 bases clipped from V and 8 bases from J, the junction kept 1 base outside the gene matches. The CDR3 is CASSSDRDSPLHF. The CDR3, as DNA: TGTGCCAGCAGCTCGGACAGGGATTCACCCCTCCACTTT.

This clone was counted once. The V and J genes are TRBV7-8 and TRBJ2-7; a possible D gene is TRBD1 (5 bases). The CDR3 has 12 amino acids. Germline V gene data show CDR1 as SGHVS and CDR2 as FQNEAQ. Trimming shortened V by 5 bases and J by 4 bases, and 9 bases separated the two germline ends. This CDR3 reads CASSPTGYEQYF. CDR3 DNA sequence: TGTGCCAGCAGCCCCACAGGATACGAGCAGTACTTC.

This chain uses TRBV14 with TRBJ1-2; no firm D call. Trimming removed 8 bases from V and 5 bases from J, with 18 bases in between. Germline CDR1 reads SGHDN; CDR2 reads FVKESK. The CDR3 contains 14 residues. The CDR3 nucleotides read TGTGCCAGCCGTCCGACATCAGGCGATTATGGCTACACCTTC. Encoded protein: CASRPTSGDYGYTF.